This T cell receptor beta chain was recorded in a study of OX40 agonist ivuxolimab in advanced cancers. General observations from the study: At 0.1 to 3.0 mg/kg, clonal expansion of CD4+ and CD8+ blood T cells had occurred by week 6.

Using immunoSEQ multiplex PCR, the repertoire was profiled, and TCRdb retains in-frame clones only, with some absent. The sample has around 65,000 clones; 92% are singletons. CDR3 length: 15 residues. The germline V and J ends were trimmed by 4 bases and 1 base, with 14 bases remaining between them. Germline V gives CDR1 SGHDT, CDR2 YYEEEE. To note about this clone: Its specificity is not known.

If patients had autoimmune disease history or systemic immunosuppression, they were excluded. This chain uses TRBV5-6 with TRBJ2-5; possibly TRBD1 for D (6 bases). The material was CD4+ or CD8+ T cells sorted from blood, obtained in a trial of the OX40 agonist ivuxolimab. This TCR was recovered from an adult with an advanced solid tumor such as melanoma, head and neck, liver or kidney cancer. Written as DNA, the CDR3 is TGTGCCAGCAGCCTTTCCGGGACAACCCAAGAGACCCAGTACTTC. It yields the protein CASSLSGTTQETQYF.